This T cell receptor beta chain derives from a study of fetal regulatory T cell absence and autoimmunity (dated by TCRdb to 2017 to 2019). Context from the whole study: Autoimmunity of the exocrine pancreas was seen in the IPEX patients even though clinical diabetes was absent.

The investigation overall reported the following: TRB gene family usage was broadly similar between cord blood and pancreas, resembling published neonatal and adult repertoires. Significant oligoclonal enrichment of the TCR compartment was observed in pancreas versus cord blood, with some top clones enriched more than 85-fold. The oligoclonal enrichment was taken as support for antigen-driven autoimmunity in the pancreas before birth in IPEX syndrome.

V loses 3 bases of germline sequence and J loses 4 bases, and the interval between the two ends is 7 bases. Spanning cysteine to phenylalanine, the CDR3 consists of 13 amino acids. The only DNA kept is the CDR3, 39 bases in frame from the first base. The germline V gene (reference sequence) yields SGHNT for CDR1 and YYREEE for CDR2. Turning to this clone: What antigen it recognizes has not been identified. No base-level quality is on record; no much larger clone is a single base apart.

Amplification and barcoding of TCRbeta CDR3 regions were carried out by two-step multiplex PCR on the immunoSEQ human TCRbeta survey platform. Libraries were sequenced on Illumina instruments, and IgH from the same samples was sequenced in parallel. Turning to the authors' computational methods: To remove PCR and sequencing errors, raw reads were filtered against the IMGT V, D, J definitions and then binned using a nearest-neighbor algorithm. Clones were defined by identical nucleotide sequence; differential abundance between tissues used per-clone Fisher exact tests with pFDR threshold p<0.01. A minimum inclusion filter of 10 in either sample excluded clones with frequencies too low for statistical inference. The immunoSEQ Analyzer was used for pairwise clonal comparisons, while IMGT tools were used to assess gene family usage. The table was pulled from immuneACCESS by TCRdb, which kept in-frame rearrangements only. Such tables lose some clones; where checked, under half of the loss comes from unresolved V genes, and the rest has no known cause. V and J calls plus clone size are reproduced from that table; the DNA served to infer D and trimming. The sample data list more than 90,000 clones, and about two thirds of these were observed just once. The ten top clones hold 2% of the sample.

Genomic DNA obtained from frozen pancreas tissue was processed for repertoire sequencing. The DNeasy Blood and Tissue Kit was used to extract about 1.7-3 ug of genomic DNA from umbilical cord blood or frozen pancreas. The sample was pancreas tissue. Recombination linked TRBV5-4 to TRBJ1-4; TRBD1 is a weak D gene call, 5 bases matching. The sequence derives from a male donor with IPEX syndrome. The CDR3 protein is CASSWGRNEKLFF. The DNA sequence is TGTGCCAGCAGCTGGGGCCGTAATGAAAAACTGTTTTTT.